The next 20 T cell receptor beta chains were all read from a single sample in a study of technical replicates of blood from a handful of donors (TCRdb year 2017). The library was produced with the immunoSEQ multiplex PCR assay. Drawn from immuneACCESS, this table holds only the in-frame rearrangements with V and J called that TCRdb kept. Clones are partly lost; checked studies trace under half to an unresolved V gene and leave the rest unexplained. This sample gives roughly 72,000 clones in total; about 94% of them show up just once. The ten largest clonotypes hold about 0.4% of the sample. The sequencing sample was made of T cells isolated from PBMCs. These receptors all stem from a human donor in good health.

V is TRBV6-6 and J is TRBJ1-2; the D is unclear. The CDR3 loop spans 15 amino acids. Trimming took 0 bases from V and 8 from J, leaving 16 bases between them. Per the germline V gene, CDR1 is MNHNY and CDR2 is SVGAGI (reference sequence). CDR3 amino acids: CASSYSSTGFEGYTF. The CDR3 bases are TGTGCCAGCAGTTACTCGAGTACGGGGTTCGAGGGCTACACCTTC.

In DNA form, the CDR3 reads TGTGCCAGCAGCTTGCCGGGGGGGTATGGCTACACCTTC. Translating it yields CASSLPGGYGYTF. The chain carries TRBV5-5 and TRBJ1-2; D might be TRBD1 (5 bases). This CDR3 comprises 13 residues. Germline V gene lookup returns CDR1 SGHKS and CDR2 YYEKEE (reference sequence). Trimming removed 1 base from V and 5 bases from J, with 9 bases in between.

The rearrangement uses TRBV7-2 and TRBJ1-5, with a possible D match to TRBD1 (5 bases). The germline gives CDR1 SGHTA, CDR2 FQGNSA. CDR3 length: 15 residues. V lost 1 base to trimming and J lost 5 bases, with 12 bases between them. The CDR3 here is CASSLVGREDQPQHF. The DNA for the CDR3 is TGTGCCAGCAGCTTAGTCGGCAGGGAGGATCAGCCCCAGCATTTT.

The CDR3 spells CAISGQLNTEAFF. The DNA for the CDR3 is TGTGCCATCTCGGGACAGCTGAACACTGAAGCTTTCTTT. V and J are TRBV6-6 and TRBJ1-1; 7 nucleotides line up with TRBD1. Trimming cost V 10 bases and J 0 bases; bases outside gene matches: 5. Germline V gives CDR1 MNHNY, CDR2 SVGAGI (reference sequence). The CDR3 has 13 residues.

The V call is TRBV28, the J call TRBJ1-2, with a weak D call TRBD1 (5 bases). Germline lookup yields CDR1 MDHEN and CDR2 SYDVKM. The CDR3 has 14 amino acids. V lost 8 bases to trimming and J lost 8 bases, with 21 bases between them. CDR3 sequence reads: CASRPPGEVGGYTF. The CDR3 nucleotides read TGTGCCAGCCGACCCCCGGGGGAAGTAGGGGGCTACACCTTC.

CDR3 bases: TGTGCCAGCAGTTTGGGACAGGGGGCGGTTACTGAAGCTTTCTTT. It is translated as CASSLGQGAVTEAFF. The V and J genes are TRBV28 and TRBJ1-1, with 12 bases fitting TRBD1. CDR1 MDHEN and CDR2 SYDVKM come from the germline V gene. The CDR3 is 15 residues long. Losses at the gene ends were 3 bases for V and 5 bases for J; bases not matched to a gene: 4. The full variable domain, completed using reference TRBV28 and TRBJ1-1, is DVKVTQSSRYLVKRTGEKVFLECVQDMDHENMFWYRQDPGLGLRLIYFSYDVKMKEKGDIPEGYSVSREKKERFSLILESASTNQTSMYLCASSLGQGAVTEAFFGQGTRLTVV.

The chain links TRBV10-1 to TRBJ2-1; no definite D call. Looked up from germline, CDR1 is WNHNN and CDR2 is SYGVQD (reference sequence). Trimming pared 0 bases from V and 0 bases from J, leaving 12 bases between. The CDR3 runs 17 residues. The DNA for the CDR3 is TGCGCCAGCAGTGAGTCGAAGGCCCGGAGCTCCTACAATGAGCAGTTCTTC. This codes for CASSESKARSSYNEQFF.

The chain carries TRBV7-2 and TRBJ2-7; possible D gene TRBD1, 6 bases. Germline V gene lookup returns CDR1 SGHTA and CDR2 FQGNSA. This CDR3 region has 15 residues. Trimming stripped 5 bases from V and 2 bases from J, with 16 bases between. Here the CDR3 reads CASSLGQRTTYEQYF. The CDR3 coding sequence is TGTGCCAGCAGCCTAGGACAGCGAACTACCTACGAGCAGTACTTC.

The chain uses TRBV5-4 and TRBJ2-7, with D perhaps TRBD2 (5 bases). Germline lookup yields CDR1 SGHNT and CDR2 YYREEE (reference sequence). Trimming pared 0 bases from V and 3 bases from J, leaving 16 bases between. CDR3 length equals 16 residues. DNA for the CDR3: TGTGCCAGCAGCTTGGAATTCGTGGGAGAATTCTACGAGCAGTACTTC. Translated, it gives CASSLEFVGEFYEQYF.

CDR3 sequence (DNA): TGTGCCAGCAGCCAAGAAGGCGGGAGGGACCAAGAGACCCAGTACTTC. This codes for CASSQEGGRDQETQYF. The chain links TRBV4-2 to TRBJ2-5; 9 bases fit TRBD2. The length of the CDR3 is 16 residues. Per the germline V gene, CDR1 is LGHNA and CDR2 is YNFKEQ. Germline trimming cut 0 bases from V and 0 bases from J; bases unmatched to any gene: 2.

V and J are TRBV29-1 and TRBJ2-1; D remains ambiguous. The CDR3 consists of 14 residues. Trimming cost V 3 bases and J 2 bases, with 11 bases left between them. The germline V gene encodes CDR1 SQVTM and CDR2 ANQGSEA. The CDR3: CSVEVRLTYNEQFF. The CDR3 DNA sequence: TGCAGCGTTGAGGTCAGACTTACCTACAATGAGCAGTTCTTC.

The chain combines TRBV6-5 with TRBJ1-1; 7 bases map to TRBD1. Germline values: CDR1 MNHEY, CDR2 SVGAGI. The ends lost 4 bases at V and 0 bases at J; junction bases unmatched: 2. This CDR3 region has 14 residues. Here the CDR3 DNA reads TGTGCCAGCAGTTCGACAGGGATGAACACTGAAGCTTTCTTT. Protein sequence: CASSSTGMNTEAFF.

The V call is TRBV9, the J call TRBJ1-5; TRBD1 matches at 8 bases. With V trimmed by 3 bases and J by 2 bases, 4 bases remained unmatched. Germline V gene data show CDR1 as SGDLS and CDR2 as YYNGEE. The CDR3 consists of 15 residues. The CDR3 DNA is TGTGCCAGCAGCGAGGACAGGGATGGCAATCAGCCCCAGCATTTT. As protein: CASSEDRDGNQPQHF. Full variable domain (remainder filled in from reference TRBV9 and TRBJ1-5): DSGVTQTPKHLITATGQRVTLRCSPRSGDLSVYWYQQSLDQGLQFLIQYYNGEERAKGNILERFSAQQFPDLHSELNLSSLELGDSALYFCASSEDRDGNQPQHFGDGTRLSIL.

The CDR3 DNA follows: TGTGCCAGTAGTCCACTGCGGGGACAGGGGACCGGGGAGCTGTTTTTT. The encoded protein is CASSPLRGQGTGELFF. The V gene is TRBV19, the J gene TRBJ2-2; 10 positions match TRBD1. V lost 5 bases to trimming and J lost 5 bases; unmatched junction nucleotides: 8. The CDR3 consists of 16 residues. CDR1 is LNHDA, CDR2 SQIVND, per germline (reference sequence).

The chain links TRBV25-1 to TRBJ2-3; 9 nucleotides line up with TRBD2. In germline, CDR1 is MGHDK, CDR2 SYGVNS. The length of the CDR3 is 15 residues. With V trimmed by 2 bases and J by 9 bases, 9 bases remained unmatched. CDR3 amino acids: CASSESESLAGTQYF. The CDR3 DNA sequence: TGTGCCAGCAGTGAAAGCGAGTCCCTAGCGGGAACGCAGTATTTT.

The chain is built from TRBV25-1 and TRBJ2-1; D uncertain. The germline V gene has CDR1 MGHDK and CDR2 SYGVNS. The CDR3 loop spans 13 amino acids. With 6 bases removed from V and 3 bases from J, the gap between germline ends came to 9 bases. As DNA, the CDR3 is TGTGCCAGCAGCGGCTCTAGCTACAATGAGCAGTTCTTC. As protein: CASSGSSYNEQFF.

The chain links TRBV4-2 to TRBJ1-2; D is perhaps TRBD1 (5 bases). Germline values: CDR1 LGHNA, CDR2 YNFKEQ. Trimming removed 2 bases at V and 0 bases at J, with 16 bases between. This CDR3 contains 17 residues. The CDR3 protein is CASSQISGFNPNYGYTF. The CDR3 DNA follows: TGTGCCAGCAGCCAAATCTCAGGGTTTAACCCTAACTATGGCTACACCTTC.

The J gene is TRBJ1-5, the V gene TRBV6-6; D not resolved. There are 13 residues in the CDR3. V lost 5 bases and J 5 bases, leaving 10 bases between the germline ends. Germline values: CDR1 MNHNY, CDR2 SVGAGI (reference sequence). CDR3 sequence: CASSNAGHQPQHF. The CDR3 bases are TGTGCCAGCAGTAATGCGGGTCATCAGCCCCAGCATTTT.

The V call is TRBV5-1, the J call TRBJ2-1; possible D gene TRBD1, 6 bases. The length of the CDR3 is 14 residues. Germline V CDR1 and CDR2: SGHRS, YFSETQ. The V end lost 2 bases, the J end lost 2 bases, and 8 bases lay between the germline ends. The CDR3 coding sequence is TGCGCCAGCAGCTTAAGGGGGACCTACAATGAGCAGTTCTTC. It specifies CASSLRGTYNEQFF.

The rearrangement links TRBV25-1 to TRBJ1-2; TRBD1 is a possible D gene (5 bases). This CDR3 region has 14 residues. V lost 5 bases and J 2 bases, leaving 12 bases between the germline ends. Germline V gene data show CDR1 as MGHDK and CDR2 as SYGVNS. As DNA, the CDR3 is TGTGCCAGCAGTCAAGAGGGGAGGAACTATGGCTACACCTTC. This gives the protein CASSQEGRNYGYTF.